This is a list of T cell receptor beta chains from one sample in a study of PD-1 blockade in classical Hodgkin lymphoma. Profiling relied on immunoSEQ multiplex PCR, and the TCRdb table lists in-frame clones only, not all of them. The sample lists over 75,000 clones; approximately 90% were seen once. This sample comprised peripheral blood mononuclear cells (PBMCs), obtained before the fourth cycle of nivolumab. The receptors were sampled from a human donor with classical Hodgkin lymphoma. Both conserved end residues are part of each CDR3. Fields, in order: J gene, D gene, V gene, clone size, CDR3 DNA, CDR3 protein. D genes are given only for firm matches. The size field is filled for only some rows; it gives once, few, many or a size class.

j_call: TRBJ1-3; d_call: NA; v_call: TRBV11-2; clone_size: few; cdr3_nt: TGTGCCAGCAGTCACGACGGAACCATATATTTT; cdr3_aa: CASSHDGTIYF
j_call: TRBJ2-1; d_call: TRBD2; v_call: TRBV7-6; clone_size: NA; cdr3_nt: TGTGCCAGCAGCCCCATAGCGGGGAGCTCCTACAATGAGCAGTTCTTC; cdr3_aa: CASSPIAGSSYNEQFF
j_call: TRBJ2-2; d_call: NA; v_call: TRBV7-8; clone_size: NA; cdr3_nt: TGTGCCAGCAGCCTGGGAAGGCTCCCCGGGGAGCTGTTTTTT; cdr3_aa: CASSLGRLPGELFF
j_call: TRBJ2-7; d_call: TRBD1; v_call: TRBV18; clone_size: NA; cdr3_nt: TGTGCCAGCTCACCGAGTCACAGGGGCGGGTCCTACGAGCAGTACTTC; cdr3_aa: CASSPSHRGGSYEQYF
j_call: TRBJ1-2; d_call: TRBD1; v_call: TRBV9; clone_size: NA; cdr3_nt: TGTGCCAGCAGCGTAGGGGCAGGGGGAGGCTATGGCTACACCTTC; cdr3_aa: CASSVGAGGGYGYTF
j_call: TRBJ2-1; d_call: NA; v_call: TRBV9; clone_size: NA; cdr3_nt: TGTGCCAGCAGCGACAGTTTCTTCGATGAGCAGTTCTTC; cdr3_aa: CASSDSFFDEQFF
j_call: TRBJ2-1; d_call: NA; v_call: TRBV15; clone_size: NA; cdr3_nt: TGTGCCTCCGGGTCCCAGGCGGATGAGCAGTTCTTC; cdr3_aa: CASGSQADEQFF
j_call: TRBJ1-1; d_call: NA; v_call: TRBV6-6; clone_size: once; cdr3_nt: TGTGCCAGCTCTGACAGATCGAACACTGAAGCTTTCTTT; cdr3_aa: CASSDRSNTEAFF
j_call: TRBJ1-3; d_call: NA; v_call: TRBV6-5; clone_size: NA; cdr3_nt: TGTGCCAGCGGGGTGCCGGGTGGAAACACCATATATTTT; cdr3_aa: CASGVPGGNTIYF
j_call: TRBJ2-3; d_call: TRBD2; v_call: TRBV11-2; clone_size: once; cdr3_nt: TGTGCCAGCAGCTTAGTGGGACTATCGCAGTATTTT; cdr3_aa: CASSLVGLSQYF
j_call: TRBJ1-4; d_call: NA; v_call: TRBV4-1; clone_size: NA; cdr3_nt: TGCGCCAGCAGCCAAGAAGACTCGACAGGCAGGGAGATTTTT; cdr3_aa: CASSQEDSTGREIF
j_call: TRBJ1-5; d_call: NA; v_call: TRBV7-2; clone_size: NA; cdr3_nt: TGTGCCAGCAGCTCGTTACAGGGATATAGCAATCAGCCCCAGCATTTT; cdr3_aa: CASSSLQGYSNQPQHF
j_call: TRBJ1-6; d_call: NA; v_call: TRBV13; clone_size: NA; cdr3_nt: TGTGCCAGCAGCTTAGCGTTCGAGTCACCCCTCCACTTT; cdr3_aa: CASSLAFESPLHF
j_call: TRBJ1-2; d_call: NA; v_call: TRBV21-1; clone_size: NA; cdr3_nt: TGTGCCAGCAGCATACGGACAGGGGCTAACTATGGCTACACCTTC; cdr3_aa: CASSIRTGANYGYTF
j_call: TRBJ1-5; d_call: NA; v_call: TRBV7-8; clone_size: NA; cdr3_nt: TGTGCCAGCAGCATCCGGACGCCACTTCTGAATCAGCCCCAGCATTTT; cdr3_aa: CASSIRTPLLNQPQHF
j_call: TRBJ2-5; d_call: NA; v_call: TRBV7-9; clone_size: NA; cdr3_nt: TGTGCCAGCAGCTTAAGTCTCCCTGAACTAGAGACCCAGTACTTC; cdr3_aa: CASSLSLPELETQYF
j_call: TRBJ1-6; d_call: NA; v_call: TRBV2; clone_size: NA; cdr3_nt: TGTGCCTCCCAAGACAGAACCTTTAATTCACCCCTCCACTTT; cdr3_aa: CASQDRTFNSPLHF
j_call: TRBJ1-1; d_call: NA; v_call: TRBV11-2; clone_size: NA; cdr3_nt: TGTGCCAGCAGCTTACCCCCTTCTTACACCGGGAACCTTGAAGCTTTCTTT; cdr3_aa: CASSLPPSYTGNLEAFF
j_call: TRBJ2-7; d_call: NA; v_call: TRBV7-9; clone_size: NA; cdr3_nt: TGTGCCAGCGGGGACGTCCCCTACGAGCAGTACTTC; cdr3_aa: CASGDVPYEQYF
j_call: TRBJ1-4; d_call: TRBD1; v_call: TRBV28; clone_size: NA; cdr3_nt: TGTGCCAGCAGTTTCGACAGGGGGCTGGGTGAAAAACTGTTTTTT; cdr3_aa: CASSFDRGLGEKLFF
j_call: TRBJ2-1; d_call: NA; v_call: TRBV19; clone_size: NA; cdr3_nt: TGTGCCAGTACAACGGGGGGACAGAACAATGAGCAGTTCTTC; cdr3_aa: CASTTGGQNNEQFF
j_call: TRBJ2-7; d_call: NA; v_call: TRBV5-4; clone_size: NA; cdr3_nt: TGTGCCAGCAGCTTGAATCTAGGGGGAATGGGGCTATACGAGCAGTACTTC; cdr3_aa: CASSLNLGGMGLYEQYF
j_call: TRBJ1-5; d_call: NA; v_call: TRBV7-2; clone_size: few; cdr3_nt: TGTGCCAGCAGCTTAGATCCTCACCCGGGGGGGCCCCAGCATTTT; cdr3_aa: CASSLDPHPGGPQHF
j_call: TRBJ1-1; d_call: NA; v_call: TRBV7-2; clone_size: NA; cdr3_nt: TGTGCCAGCAGTTTATTTGTCACTGAAGCTTTCTTT; cdr3_aa: CASSLFVTEAFF
j_call: TRBJ1-4; d_call: NA; v_call: TRBV4-1; clone_size: NA; cdr3_nt: TGCGCCAGCAGCCATACCGCACAGGGCGAAAAACTGTTTTTT; cdr3_aa: CASSHTAQGEKLFF
j_call: TRBJ2-7; d_call: NA; v_call: TRBV9; clone_size: once; cdr3_nt: TGTGCCAGCAGCAGATCTAGCCGGCCCTACGAGCAGTACTTC; cdr3_aa: CASSRSSRPYEQYF
j_call: TRBJ2-7; d_call: NA; v_call: TRBV14; clone_size: NA; cdr3_nt: TGTGCCAGCAGCCAAGGGTGGCGAGAGCAGTACTTC; cdr3_aa: CASSQGWREQYF
j_call: TRBJ2-7; d_call: TRBD1; v_call: TRBV7-2; clone_size: NA; cdr3_nt: TGTGCCAGCAGCTTAGTGGGCCTCCGGGACAGACCCTACGAGCAGTACTTC; cdr3_aa: CASSLVGLRDRPYEQYF
j_call: TRBJ2-5; d_call: TRBD2; v_call: TRBV7-8; clone_size: once; cdr3_nt: TGTGCCAGCAGCTCGCCTGGGCGGGGGGCGCAAGAGACCCAGTACTTC; cdr3_aa: CASSSPGRGAQETQYF
j_call: TRBJ2-7; d_call: NA; v_call: TRBV19; clone_size: NA; cdr3_nt: TGTGCCAGTAGTATAGATTCATATCGGGGATTCTCCTACGAGCAGTACTTC; cdr3_aa: CASSIDSYRGFSYEQYF
j_call: TRBJ1-6; d_call: NA; v_call: TRBV6-1; clone_size: once; cdr3_nt: TGTGCCAGCAGTGCCCGTGGACGGGAAAGCTCCTATAATTCACCCCTCCACTTT; cdr3_aa: CASSARGRESSYNSPLHF
j_call: TRBJ2-1; d_call: NA; v_call: TRBV27; clone_size: NA; cdr3_nt: TGTGCCAGCAGTTTTTTGACTCCCTTGTCGGTGAATGAGCAGTTCTTC; cdr3_aa: CASSFLTPLSVNEQFF
j_call: TRBJ1-2; d_call: TRBD1; v_call: TRBV28; clone_size: NA; cdr3_nt: TGTGCCAGCAGTTCCCAAGGTGGGACAGGGATCCCCTCTAACTATGGCTACACCTTC; cdr3_aa: CASSSQGGTGIPSNYGYTF
j_call: TRBJ2-6; d_call: NA; v_call: TRBV6-5; clone_size: few; cdr3_nt: TGTGCCAGCAGTTACTCGATCTCTGGGGCCAACGTCCTGACTTTC; cdr3_aa: CASSYSISGANVLTF
j_call: TRBJ2-3; d_call: TRBD2; v_call: TRBV7-6; clone_size: NA; cdr3_nt: TGTGCCAGCAGCTTTGGGGCTCCTAGCGGGGGAAGCACAGATACGCAGTATTTT; cdr3_aa: CASSFGAPSGGSTDTQYF
j_call: TRBJ2-7; d_call: NA; v_call: TRBV6-5; clone_size: once; cdr3_nt: TGTGCCAGCAGTGGGACGGCTGGTTACGAGCAGTACTTC; cdr3_aa: CASSGTAGYEQYF
j_call: TRBJ2-7; d_call: NA; v_call: TRBV7-2; clone_size: NA; cdr3_nt: TGTGCCAGCAGCTTAGTAGCAGGATATCGTTCCTACGAGCAGTACTTC; cdr3_aa: CASSLVAGYRSYEQYF
j_call: TRBJ2-1; d_call: TRBD1; v_call: TRBV18; clone_size: NA; cdr3_nt: TGTGCCAGCTCCCCAATGCCGGAACAGGGGAGAAGCTCCTACAATGAGCAGTTCTTC; cdr3_aa: CASSPMPEQGRSSYNEQFF
j_call: TRBJ2-7; d_call: TRBD1; v_call: TRBV9; clone_size: NA; cdr3_nt: TGTGCCAGCAGCGCCCGGACAGGGGGCCAGATCGAGCAGTACTTC; cdr3_aa: CASSARTGGQIEQYF
j_call: TRBJ2-2; d_call: TRBD2; v_call: TRBV7-6; clone_size: NA; cdr3_nt: TGTGCCAGCAGCTTACGGGGGGGGACAAACACCGGGGAGCTGTTTTTT; cdr3_aa: CASSLRGGTNTGELFF
j_call: TRBJ2-7; d_call: NA; v_call: TRBV9; clone_size: NA; cdr3_nt: TGTGCCAGCAGCGTAGCGGGGGCAGCCTACGAGCAGTACTTC; cdr3_aa: CASSVAGAAYEQYF
j_call: TRBJ2-1; d_call: TRBD1; v_call: TRBV9; clone_size: NA; cdr3_nt: TGTGCCAGCAGCGTAGCGTCCGAACGAAGGGGACAGCACTACAATGAGCAGTTCTTC; cdr3_aa: CASSVASERRGQHYNEQFF
j_call: TRBJ1-2; d_call: NA; v_call: TRBV5-5; clone_size: NA; cdr3_nt: TGTGCCAGCAGCTTGCGGGCAGGATATGGCTACACCTTC; cdr3_aa: CASSLRAGYGYTF
j_call: TRBJ1-4; d_call: TRBD1; v_call: TRBV10-1; clone_size: NA; cdr3_nt: TGCGCCAGCAGTGAGGGGACAGGAGCGGATGAAAAACTGTTTTTT; cdr3_aa: CASSEGTGADEKLFF
j_call: TRBJ2-1; d_call: TRBD1; v_call: TRBV15; clone_size: NA; cdr3_nt: TGTGCCACCAGCAGAGCGGACAGGGCCCACAATGAGCAGTTCTTC; cdr3_aa: CATSRADRAHNEQFF
j_call: TRBJ1-1; d_call: TRBD1; v_call: TRBV19; clone_size: NA; cdr3_nt: TGTGCCAGTAGTGCATTGACAGGGTCCACTGAAGCTTTCTTT; cdr3_aa: CASSALTGSTEAFF
j_call: TRBJ2-3; d_call: NA; v_call: TRBV5-1; clone_size: NA; cdr3_nt: TGCGCCAGCAGCTTGGACCCTAGCACAGATACGCAGTATTTT; cdr3_aa: CASSLDPSTDTQYF
j_call: TRBJ2-5; d_call: TRBD1; v_call: TRBV19; clone_size: once; cdr3_nt: TGTGCCAGTAGTGACTGGGGACAGGGGGAGACCCAGTACTTC; cdr3_aa: CASSDWGQGETQYF
j_call: TRBJ2-1; d_call: NA; v_call: TRBV27; clone_size: NA; cdr3_nt: TGTGCCAGCAGTCCTCAGACTCCTTCCTACAATGAGCAGTTCTTC; cdr3_aa: CASSPQTPSYNEQFF
j_call: TRBJ2-3; d_call: NA; v_call: TRBV2; clone_size: NA; cdr3_nt: TGTGCCAGCAGCCTATTCCGGGAAAACACAGATACGCAGTATTTT; cdr3_aa: CASSLFRENTDTQYF
j_call: TRBJ2-1; d_call: NA; v_call: TRBV5-6; clone_size: NA; cdr3_nt: TGTGCCAGCAGCCGGGACTGGGTCTCCTACAATGAGCAGTTCTTC; cdr3_aa: CASSRDWVSYNEQFF
j_call: TRBJ2-2; d_call: NA; v_call: TRBV6-5; clone_size: NA; cdr3_nt: TGTGCCAGCAGTCGCACCGGGGAGCTGTTTTTT; cdr3_aa: CASSRTGELFF
j_call: TRBJ1-2; d_call: NA; v_call: TRBV9; clone_size: NA; cdr3_nt: TGTGCCAGCAGCTCGACCTTCGAGACAACTATGGGCTACACCTTC; cdr3_aa: CASSSTFETTMGYTF
j_call: TRBJ2-3; d_call: TRBD2; v_call: TRBV6-4; clone_size: NA; cdr3_nt: TGTGCCAGCAGTGACGGGGGGGGTGAAGATACGCAGTATTTT; cdr3_aa: CASSDGGGEDTQYF
j_call: TRBJ1-6; d_call: NA; v_call: TRBV5-1; clone_size: NA; cdr3_nt: TGCGCCAGCAGCTTGGCCGGGGGCGTGGGGAATAATTCACCCCTCCACTTT; cdr3_aa: CASSLAGGVGNNSPLHF
j_call: TRBJ1-2; d_call: TRBD1; v_call: TRBV14; clone_size: NA; cdr3_nt: TGTGCCAGCAGCTCCACAGGGGGTCTCCAGGAGGGCTACACCTTC; cdr3_aa: CASSSTGGLQEGYTF
j_call: TRBJ1-1; d_call: TRBD1; v_call: TRBV4-3; clone_size: NA; cdr3_nt: TGCGCCAGCAGACGGGGACAGGACTGGAACACTGAAGCTTTCTTT; cdr3_aa: CASRRGQDWNTEAFF
j_call: TRBJ1-5; d_call: NA; v_call: TRBV7-9; clone_size: NA; cdr3_nt: TGTGCCAGCAGCTTAGACAATCAGCCCCAGCATTTT; cdr3_aa: CASSLDNQPQHF
j_call: TRBJ2-1; d_call: NA; v_call: TRBV27; clone_size: once; cdr3_nt: TGTGCCAGCAGTCCGCGGACGGGTTCCTACAATGAGCAGTTCTTC; cdr3_aa: CASSPRTGSYNEQFF
j_call: TRBJ2-5; d_call: TRBD1; v_call: TRBV28; clone_size: NA; cdr3_nt: TGTGCCAGCAGTGCCCCGGACAGGGTCCGAGGGGAGACCCAGTACTTC; cdr3_aa: CASSAPDRVRGETQYF